The 27 T cell receptor beta chains below were found in one sample sequenced in a study of OX40 agonist ivuxolimab in advanced cancers. The protocol was immunoSEQ multiplex PCR, while the TCRdb copy is restricted to in-frame clones and leaves out a portion. This repertoire shows some 50,000 clones, around 94% found once; its top ten account for roughly 9.6%. The specimen was CD4+ or CD8+ T cells sorted from blood, collected in a trial of the OX40 agonist ivuxolimab. The receptors derive from an adult with an advanced solid tumor such as melanoma, head and neck, liver or kidney cancer.

The chain recombines TRBV19 with TRBJ2-7; D possibly corresponds to TRBD2 (5 bases). Trimming shortened V by 1 base and J by 6 bases, and 16 bases separated the two germline ends. Germline-derived CDR1 and CDR2 are LNHDA and SQIVND (reference sequence). This CDR3 comprises 15 residues. Written as DNA, the CDR3 is TGTGCCAGTAGTATAGGAGGAGGCTCCCCGCTCGAGCAGTACTTC. This gives the protein CASSIGGGSPLEQYF.

This clone was detected once. This chain's CDR3 is CASSKGGQTQYF. DNA of the CDR3: TGTGCCAGCAGTAAGGGGGGACAGACCCAGTATTTT. The V and J genes are TRBV27 and TRBJ2-3; possible D gene TRBD1, 7 bases. V was pared by 5 bases and J by 12 bases, with 15 bases between. The CDR3 has 12 residues. The germline CDR1 and CDR2 sequences are MNHEY and SMNVEV (reference sequence).

The chain links TRBV30 to TRBJ1-1, with D perhaps TRBD1 (5 bases). The CDR3 is 9 amino acids. The germline V gene has CDR1 GTSNPN and CDR2 SVGIG (reference sequence). CDR3 in DNA: TGTTCATCCGGGGGAGAAGCTTTCTTT. It codes for CSSGGEAFF.

The chain employs TRBV29-1 and TRBJ2-7; TRBD2 aligns across 13 bases. This CDR3 is 15 amino acids long. From germline, CDR1 is SQVTM and CDR2 ANQGSEA. J was trimmed by 3 bases and V by 4 bases; bases with no gene match: 6. The CDR3 coding sequence is TGCAGCGTTGCCGGACTAGCGGGAGACTACTACGAGCAGTACTTC. Translated, it gives CSVAGLAGDYYEQYF.

The chain links TRBV27 to TRBJ1-5, with D perhaps TRBD1 (5 bases). V lost 8 bases and J lost 6, with 23 bases in between. Per the germline V gene, CDR1 is MNHEY and CDR2 is SMNVEV (reference sequence). CDR3 length equals 16 residues. CDR3: CASRPGLRIMGQPQHF. CDR3 in DNA: TGTGCCAGCCGCCCAGGGTTACGGATCATGGGTCAGCCCCAGCATTTT.

This clone has only one observation. This chain uses TRBV7-9 with TRBJ1-2; 11 nucleotides match TRBD1. V lost 5 bases and J lost 4; bases outside the gene matches: 6. CDR3 length equals 15 residues. From germline, CDR1 is SEHNR and CDR2 FQNEAQ (reference sequence). The CDR3 reads CASSMGQGDTYGYTF. In DNA form, the CDR3 reads TGTGCCAGCAGCATGGGACAGGGGGATACCTATGGCTACACCTTC.

The CDR3 DNA sequence: TGTGCCAGCAGCGCACACCTAGGGGTTGAGCAGTACTTC. This codes for CASSAHLGVEQYF. The genes are TRBV9 and TRBJ2-7; weak D call: TRBD1 (5 bases). V was cut by 3 bases and J by 7 bases, with 14 bases left in between. The germline V gene has CDR1 SGDLS and CDR2 YYNGEE. The CDR3 runs to 13 residues.

The chain carries TRBV19 and TRBJ1-1, with a weak D call TRBD1 (6 bases). V was pared by 10 bases and J by 3 bases, with 15 bases between. The CDR3 totals 13 residues. Germline-derived CDR1 and CDR2 are LNHDA and SQIVND (reference sequence). CDR3 amino acids: CATQGLGDTEAFF. The CDR3 region has the DNA TGTGCCACTCAGGGGCTGGGGGACACTGAAGCTTTCTTT.

The chain links TRBV7-9 to TRBJ1-4; 8 bases line up with TRBD1. Germline V gives CDR1 SEHNR, CDR2 FQNEAQ (reference sequence). The CDR3 contains 16 residues. Trimming removed 6 bases from V and 5 bases from J; junction bases left unmatched: 11. The CDR3 DNA is TGTGCCAGCAGTGGGGGACAGGTTCGGGAAAATGAAAAACTGTTTTTT. Its translation: CASSGGQVRENEKLFF.

On this clone: Different DNA sequences within this sample yield the same CDR3. The genes are TRBV7-9 and TRBJ1-1; D gene ambiguous. The length of the CDR3 is 11 residues. CDR1 and CDR2 from the germline V gene are SEHNR and FQNEAQ (reference sequence). With 1 base removed from V and 3 bases from J, the gap between germline ends came to 0 bases. The CDR3 DNA reads TGTGCCAGCAGCTTAGACACTGAAGCTTTCTTT. Protein sequence: CASSLDTEAFF.

About this clone itself: One junction end does not reproduce the germline sequence, and a read error may be involved. The CDR3 DNA reads TGTGCTAGCAGCTTTACGAACACCGGGGAGCTGTTTTTT. Amino acids: CASSFTNTGELFF. The V gene is TRBV7-7, the J gene TRBJ2-2; D unclear. CDR3 size: 13 residues. CDR1 is SSHAT and CDR2 is FNYEAQ in the germline V gene (reference sequence).

The chain links TRBV11-2 to TRBJ1-1, with 10 positions matching TRBD1. The germline CDR1 and CDR2 sequences are SGHAT and FQNNGV. CDR3 length: 13 residues. V was pared by 6 bases and J by 10 bases, with 8 bases of the junction left unmatched. DNA for the CDR3: TGTGCCAGCAGATTTCGACAGGGGGCAGGAGCTTTCTTT. This translates into CASRFRQGAGAFF.

The chain employs TRBV27 and TRBJ2-1, with 16 bases aligning to TRBD2. CDR1 and CDR2 (germline): MNHEY, SMNVEV (reference sequence). The CDR3 sequence is 15 residues long. With 4 bases clipped from V and 9 bases from J, the junction kept 3 bases outside the gene matches. The CDR3 sequence is CASSSGTSGRVEQFF. The CDR3 bases are TGTGCCAGCAGTTCCGGGACTAGCGGGAGGGTTGAGCAGTTCTTC.

The table lists this clone with a count of one. This sequence joins TRBV10-2 and TRBJ2-7; D remains ambiguous. Germline V gives CDR1 WSHSY, CDR2 SAAADI. Trimming shortened V by 2 bases and J by 1 base, and 6 bases separated the two germline ends. This CDR3 has 13 amino acids. The CDR3 protein is CASSERLSYEQYF. For the CDR3, the DNA is TGCGCCAGCAGTGAGCGACTTTCCTACGAGCAGTACTTC.

The gene calls are TRBV4-3 and TRBJ2-7, with 8 bases lining up with TRBD2. V shed 7 bases and J 3 bases; nucleotides not matched to a gene: 14. The CDR3 has 16 amino acids. The V gene's germline CDR1 is LGHNA and CDR2 YSLEER. This chain's CDR3 is CASTNTGGHVDYEQYF. The CDR3 DNA follows: TGCGCCAGCACCAATACGGGGGGGCATGTGGACTACGAGCAGTACTTC.

The gene calls are TRBV6-5 and TRBJ2-1; D may be TRBD2 (6 bases). The CDR3 is 15 residues long. CDR1 is MNHEY, CDR2 SVGAGI, per germline. Trimming shortened V by 5 bases and J by 2 bases, and 13 bases separated the two germline ends. The CDR3 DNA reads TGTGCCAGCAGTCCCGGGACTTCTACCTACAATGAGCAGTTCTTC. It yields the protein CASSPGTSTYNEQFF.

The rearrangement uses TRBV5-1 and TRBJ2-3; D might be TRBD2 (6 bases). The CDR3 consists of 15 residues. The V end was cut by 9 bases, the J end by 2 bases, with 19 bases between. Germline loops: CDR1 SGHRS, CDR2 YFSETQ. The CDR3 region is CATKRDRGTTDTQYF. The CDR3 DNA is TGCGCCACCAAAAGGGACCGGGGGACCACAGATACGCAGTATTTT.

Of note for this clone: This sample includes further DNA sequences coding for the same CDR3. The rearrangement uses TRBV9 and TRBJ2-3; D is unclear. CDR3 size: 12 residues. The germline gives CDR1 SGDLS, CDR2 YYNGEE. Trimming stripped 0 bases from V and 4 bases from J, with 3 bases between. In DNA, the CDR3 is TGTGCCAGCAGCGTAGGGGCAGATACGCAGTATTTT. It is translated as CASSVGADTQYF.

The chain joins TRBV7-9 to TRBJ2-7; the D gene is possibly TRBD1 (5 bases). Trimming took 3 bases from V and 3 from J, leaving 15 bases between them. The CDR3 contains 15 residues. In germline, CDR1 is SEHNR, CDR2 FQNEAQ (reference sequence). This CDR3 reads CASSFSNRPNYEQYF. CDR3 nucleotides: TGTGCCAGCAGCTTTTCTAACAGGCCAAACTACGAGCAGTACTTC.

The chain has TRBV27 and TRBJ2-7; no firm D call. The CDR3 contains 15 residues. V lost 4 bases and J lost 0, with 13 bases in between. Looked up from germline, CDR1 is MNHEY and CDR2 is SMNVEV (reference sequence). CDR3 protein: CASSSGPMSSYEQYF. CDR3 DNA: TGTGCCAGCAGTTCCGGCCCGATGAGCTCCTACGAGCAGTACTTC.

A remark on this clone: At one boundary the junction diverges from the germline segment, which might be a read error. V usage is TRBV7-7 and J usage is TRBJ2-1; 10 nucleotides align to TRBD2. The CDR3 extends over 14 amino acids. Germline lookup yields CDR1 SSHAT and CDR2 FNYEAQ (reference sequence). CDR3 sequence (DNA): TGTGCTAGCAGCTTCGCTAGCGGGAGCGATGAGCAGTTCTTC. This codes for CASSFASGSDEQFF.

The CDR3 loop reads CASSQGPAATSDIQYF. The CDR3, as DNA: TGTGCCAGCAGCCAAGGCCCAGCGGCAACCTCGGACATTCAGTACTTC. This sequence joins TRBV4-2 and TRBJ2-4; D possibly corresponds to TRBD2 (5 bases). In germline, CDR1 is LGHNA, CDR2 YNFKEQ. V was trimmed by 1 base and J by 8 bases, leaving 18 bases between them. The CDR3 has 16 residues.

This chain connects TRBV27 to TRBJ2-7; 7 nucleotides agree with TRBD1. CDR1 and CDR2 from the germline V gene are MNHEY and SMNVEV (reference sequence). The CDR3 has 13 amino acids. The ends lost 6 bases at V and 7 bases at J; junction bases unmatched: 9. The CDR3 sequence is CASREGARSEQYF. In nucleotides, the CDR3 is TGTGCCAGCAGAGAGGGGGCCCGGTCGGAGCAGTACTTC.

The chain recombines TRBV30 with TRBJ2-2, with D unclear. The V gene's germline CDR1 is GTSNPN and CDR2 SVGIG (reference sequence). This CDR3 is built from 13 residues. V lost 7 bases and J lost 5, with 14 bases in between. The CDR3 DNA follows: TGTGCCTCGAAGTTAGCCTTTACCGGGGAGCTGTTTTTT. Translated: CASKLAFTGELFF.

This chain uses TRBV27 with TRBJ1-1; D might be TRBD1 (6 bases). The ends were cut back, 6 bases at V and 4 bases at J, with 12 bases in the middle. The germline V gene has CDR1 MNHEY and CDR2 SMNVEV (reference sequence). The CDR3 totals 13 residues. CDR3 protein: CASRTGWATEAFF. The CDR3 DNA follows: TGTGCCAGCAGAACAGGGTGGGCCACTGAAGCTTTCTTT.

In the case of this clone: At one of its ends the junction is not consistent with the germline gene, which may arise from a read error. V and J are TRBV11-1 and TRBJ2-7, with D maybe TRBD2 (5 bases). The CDR3 is 14 residues long. Germline V gene lookup returns CDR1 SGHAT and CDR2 FQDESV (reference sequence). The DNA for the CDR3 is TGTGCCAGCAGCCTAGCCGGGCGCTCCTACGAGCAGTACTTC. Protein product: CASSLAGRSYEQYF.

The chain uses TRBV4-3 and TRBJ2-1; 7 nucleotides match TRBD1. The V and J ends lost 2 bases and 3 bases, in that order; junction bases with no gene match: 1. Germline loops: CDR1 LGHNA, CDR2 YSLEER. The CDR3 covers 14 residues. The chain's CDR3 is CASSQWDSYNEQFF. CDR3 nucleotides: TGCGCCAGCAGCCAATGGGACAGCTACAATGAGCAGTTCTTC.